Below, 28 T cell receptor beta chains from the same sample are listed, as sequenced in a study of post-analysis software for immune sequencing data. Unique molecular identifiers featured in each of the TCR beta cDNA libraries. MiXCR, applied by TCRdb to the PCR reads, yields one record per CDR3 protein. The sample holds approximately 690,000 distinct CDR3 sequences, approximately 59% seen once. These receptors have no known antigen. General study results and limits: Five TRBV segments were significantly more frequent in patients than in controls. TRBV5-6, TRBV5-1 and TRBV20-1 were among these segments.

The sample was blood. The receptor set was obtained from a girl aged 2 to 9 with multiple sclerosis.

J is TRBJ2-3 and V is TRBV6-6; D is tentatively TRBD1 or TRBD2 (6 bases each). V lost 7 bases to trimming and J lost 6 bases, with 11 bases between them. CDR1 and CDR2 from the germline V gene are MNHNY and SVGAGI (reference sequence). The CDR3 sequence is 12 residues long. This CDR3 reads CASNRGGDTQYF. CDR3 DNA: TGTGCCAGCAACAGAGGGGGGGATACGCAGTATTTT.

There are many counts of this clonotype. V usage is TRBV12-3 or TRBV12-4 and J usage is TRBJ1-1; D uncertain. Between the trimmed V and J ends, which lost 2 bases and 0 bases, there was a span of 4 bases. The CDR3 is 13 residues long. The CDR3 DNA reads TGTGCCAGCAGTTTAAGGGTGAACACTGAAGCTTTCTTT. Amino acids: CASSLRVNTEAFF.

This chain uses TRBV27 with TRBJ2-7; 8 bases align to TRBD2. V lost 1 base, J lost 0 bases, and 8 bases stayed unmatched. The CDR3 runs to 17 residues. Germline lookup yields CDR1 MNHEY and CDR2 SMNVEV (reference sequence). The CDR3 reads CASSLYPGGISSYEQYF. For the CDR3, the DNA is TGTGCCAGCAGTTTATACCCGGGGGGGATTAGCTCCTACGAGCAGTACTTC.

The genes are TRBV5-4 and TRBJ2-3; D may correspond to TRBD1 or TRBD2 (5 bases each). There are 17 residues in the CDR3. V lost 6 bases, J lost 0 bases, and 20 bases lay in between. Per the germline V gene, CDR1 is SGHNT and CDR2 is YYREEE (reference sequence). The CDR3 reads CASTGGRGSLSTDTQYF. DNA of the CDR3: TGTGCCAGCACTGGGGGTAGAGGTTCTCTAAGCACAGATACGCAGTATTTT.

The rearrangement uses TRBV7-2 and TRBJ2-1, with D perhaps TRBD2 (6 bases). The CDR3 covers 14 residues. Germline V gene sequence: CDR1 SGHTA, CDR2 FQGNSA. With 2 bases removed from V and 4 bases from J, the gap between germline ends came to 9 bases. The CDR3 is CASSLKRGYNEQFF. As DNA, the CDR3 is TGTGCCAGCAGCTTAAAACGGGGGTACAATGAGCAGTTCTTC.

The chain has TRBV2 and TRBJ2-3, with 14 bases matching TRBD2. Trimming took 3 bases from V and 4 from J; bases not matched to a gene: 0. CDR3 length: 15 residues. Germline V CDR1 and CDR2: SNHLY, FYNNEI. The CDR3 region has the DNA TGTGCCAGCAGTGAGACTAGCGGGAGGGCAGATACGCAGTATTTT. The encoded protein is CASSETSGRADTQYF.

The chain recombines TRBV12-3 or TRBV12-4 with TRBJ1-2; TRBD1 might be the D (6 bases). The CDR3 covers 15 residues. V dropped 6 bases and J dropped 0 bases, with 14 bases sitting between them. The CDR3 here is CASRPYRAANYGYTF. The CDR3 DNA sequence: TGTGCCAGCAGGCCCTACAGGGCTGCTAACTATGGCTACACCTTC.

The V gene is TRBV29-1, the J gene TRBJ2-1, with D tentatively TRBD1 or TRBD2 (5 bases each). Trimming shortened V by 4 bases and J by 1 base, and 17 bases separated the two germline ends. The CDR3 sequence is 16 residues long. CDR1 is SQVTM and CDR2 is ANQGSEA in the germline V gene. CDR3 DNA sequence: TGCAGCGTTGGAGGGGCAGGCGGTTCGTCCTACAATGAGCAGTTCTTC. This codes for CSVGGAGGSSYNEQFF.

This clonotype was recorded a few times. This chain connects TRBV12-3 or TRBV12-4 to TRBJ1-2; D is possibly TRBD1 (5 bases). Deletions cut 6 bases from V and 6 bases from J, with 14 bases between. The CDR3 covers 13 residues. The CDR3 sequence is CASRERDAHGYTF. The CDR3 nucleotides are TGTGCCAGCAGGGAGCGGGACGCCCATGGCTACACCTTC.

CDR3 in DNA: TGTGCCGAGTCCCAGGACAGCGGCGAGCAGTTCTTC. As protein: CAESQDSGEQFF. This rearrangement joins TRBV7-8 to TRBJ2-1, with D maybe TRBD1 (6 bases). Germline V lookup: CDR1 SGHVS, CDR2 FQNEAQ. V gave up 11 bases and J gave up 10 bases, with 18 bases separating them. CDR3 length: 12 amino acids.

The table lists this clonotype with a few counts. The chain joins TRBV20-1 to TRBJ2-5; 7 positions agree with TRBD2. V gave up 3 bases and J gave up 4 bases; unmatched junction bases: 8. Germline values: CDR1 DFQATT, CDR2 SNEGSKA (reference sequence). The CDR3 is made up of 14 amino acids. The CDR3 DNA reads TGCAGTGCTAGCGGAGGCGGGAGCCTAGAGACCCAGTACTTC. Its protein is CSASGGGSLETQYF.

J is TRBJ2-7 and V is TRBV12-3 or TRBV12-4; the match to TRBD1 covers 8 bases. This CDR3 has 15 amino acids. The ends lost 5 bases at V and 5 bases at J; junction bases unmatched: 11. For the CDR3, the DNA is TGTGCCAGCAGTCCGGACAGGGTTCGACAAGACGAGCAGTACTTC. Its translation is CASSPDRVRQDEQYF.

This chain's CDR3 is CSVVPPLSAGVADTQYF. The CDR3 nucleotides read TGCAGCGTTGTTCCGCCCTTATCAGCGGGAGTAGCAGATACGCAGTATTTT. The gene calls are TRBV29-1 and TRBJ2-3, with 8 bases fitting TRBD2. The trim removed 4 bases at V and 4 bases at J, leaving 16 bases unmatched. CDR1 and CDR2 (germline): SQVTM, ANQGSEA. The CDR3 sequence is 17 residues long.

V gene TRBV20-1 combines with J gene TRBJ1-2, with D possibly matching TRBD1 (5 bases). CDR3 size: 15 residues. Germline CDR1 is DFQATT and CDR2 is SNEGSKA (reference sequence). V dropped 6 bases and J dropped 0 bases, with 17 bases sitting between them. CDR3 loop: CSAPGDGAANYGYTF. The CDR3 region has the DNA TGCAGTGCCCCGGGGGACGGGGCCGCTAACTATGGCTACACCTTC.

The chain links TRBV3-1 to TRBJ1-6; a possible D gene is TRBD1 (6 bases). Germline V gene lookup returns CDR1 LGHDT and CDR2 YNNKEL (reference sequence). This CDR3 contains 18 residues. The ends were cut back, 1 base at V and 7 bases at J, with 20 bases in the middle. The CDR3 DNA is TGTGCCAGCAGCCAAGGGGATCACAGGGTGACTAGGAATTCACCCCTCCACTTT. Its translation: CASSQGDHRVTRNSPLHF.

The rearrangement links TRBV29-1 to TRBJ1-1; D is uncertain. Germline CDR1 reads SQVTM; CDR2 reads ANQGSEA. Trimming removed 7 bases at V and 1 base at J, with 4 bases between. This CDR3 is built from 10 residues. The CDR3 DNA is TGCAGCGGGTCGAACACTGAAGCTTTCTTT. It encodes CSGSNTEAFF.

This clonotype showed up just a few times. The chain couples TRBV12-3 or TRBV12-4 to TRBJ2-1; unclear D gene. This CDR3 has 12 residues. Between the trimmed V and J ends, which lost 1 base and 10 bases, there was a span of 8 bases. The CDR3 DNA sequence: TGTGCCAGCAGTTTAGTTGGCAGAGAGCAGTTCTTC. Translation gives CASSLVGREQFF.

The chain uses TRBV5-1 and TRBJ2-1; D perhaps matches TRBD2 (6 bases). This CDR3 spans 15 amino acids. With 5 bases removed from V and 3 bases from J, the gap between germline ends came to 15 bases. Germline CDR1 is SGHRS and CDR2 is YFSETQ. CDR3 sequence (DNA): TGCGCCAGCAGTATCTATCTGGAGGGCTACAATGAGCAGTTCTTC. Translation gives CASSIYLEGYNEQFF.

This clonotype was counted between two and nine times. The chain has TRBV7-2 and TRBJ2-1; no reliable D call. The V and J ends lost 2 bases and 9 bases respectively, with 8 bases between them. Germline lookup yields CDR1 SGHTA and CDR2 FQGNSA. The CDR3 runs to 12 residues. The CDR3 DNA follows: TGTGCCAGCAGCTTATTAGGTCTTGAGCAGTTCTTC. Its protein product is CASSLLGLEQFF.

The chain is built from TRBV6-1 and TRBJ2-3; 8 bases map to TRBD2. The CDR3 length is 16 residues. The V segment lost 5 bases and the J segment 3 bases; nucleotides outside the gene matches: 10. Germline V gene lookup returns CDR1 MNHNS and CDR2 SASEGT. The CDR3 spells CASSPISGRGTDTQYF. CDR3 coding DNA: TGTGCCAGCAGTCCCATCTCCGGGAGGGGAACAGATACGCAGTATTTT.

The gene calls are TRBV30 and TRBJ1-4, with D uncertain. With 0 bases removed from V and 8 bases from J, the gap between germline ends came to 10 bases. The CDR3 sequence is 13 residues long. Germline V gene sequence: CDR1 GTSNPN, CDR2 SVGIG (reference sequence). CDR3 in DNA: TGTGCCTGGAGTGTACGTATTTGGGAAAAACTGTTTTTT. Its translation is CAWSVRIWEKLFF.

The chain links TRBV6-5 to TRBJ2-1, with 8 bases fitting TRBD1. The CDR3 is made up of 16 amino acids. The V and J ends lost 6 bases and 0 bases, in that order; junction bases with no gene match: 7. Germline values: CDR1 MNHEY, CDR2 SVGAGI. The CDR3 DNA sequence: TGTGCCAGCAGACGTGGGACAGGAGACTCCTACAATGAGCAGTTCTTC. Its translation: CASRRGTGDSYNEQFF.

The chain combines TRBV6-6 with TRBJ2-7, with D uncertain. The CDR3 runs 13 residues. The V gene's germline CDR1 is MNHNY and CDR2 SVGAGI (reference sequence). The ends were cut back, 0 bases at V and 1 base at J, with 4 bases in the middle. CDR3 region: CASSYSISYEQYF. DNA of the CDR3: TGTGCCAGCAGTTACTCGATATCCTACGAGCAGTACTTC.

The chain has TRBV20-1 and TRBJ2-5; 7 nucleotides align to TRBD1. Germline V gene data show CDR1 as DFQATT and CDR2 as SNEGSKA (reference sequence). The CDR3 has 14 amino acids. Trimming took 6 bases from V and 5 from J; bases not matched to a gene: 12. This CDR3 is CSAPRTGTDETQYF. The CDR3 DNA sequence: TGCAGTGCGCCACGGACAGGAACGGACGAGACCCAGTACTTC.

The V gene is TRBV9, the J gene TRBJ2-1; 9 bases agree with TRBD1. Germline values: CDR1 SGDLS, CDR2 YYNGEE. Trimming removed 10 bases from V and 10 bases from J; junction bases left unmatched: 6. The CDR3 spans 11 residues. CDR3 loop: CASDRGGEQFF. CDR3 bases: TGTGCCTCGGACAGGGGAGGAGAGCAGTTCTTC. The full variable domain, its missing parts supplied by reference TRBV9 and TRBJ2-1, is DSGVTQTPKHLITATGQRVTLRCSPRSGDLSVYWYQQSLDQGLQFLIQYYNGEERAKGNILERFSAQQFPDLHSELNLSSLELGDSALYFCASDRGGEQFFGPGTRLTVL.

The chain joins TRBV29-1 to TRBJ2-1, with 10 bases fitting TRBD2. The CDR3 spans 17 residues. CDR1 and CDR2 (germline): SQVTM, ANQGSEA. The V and J ends lost 6 bases and 0 bases, in that order; junction bases with no gene match: 11. The CDR3 reads CSVRQSGRGFSYNEQFF. The DNA for the CDR3 is TGCAGCGTCCGACAGAGCGGGAGGGGCTTCTCCTACAATGAGCAGTTCTTC.

V gene TRBV3-1 combines with J gene TRBJ1-4; the match to TRBD1 covers 11 bases. CDR1 and CDR2 (germline): LGHDT, YNNKEL (reference sequence). The V segment lost 8 bases and the J segment 6 bases; nucleotides outside the gene matches: 8. The CDR3 totals 15 residues. The CDR3, as DNA: TGTGCCAGCGGACAGGGGGCTGATTGGGATGAAAAACTGTTTTTT. Amino acid sequence: CASGQGADWDEKLFF.

This clonotype showed up just once. The chain recombines TRBV11-2 with TRBJ2-1, with no clear D. V dropped 0 bases and J dropped 0 bases, with 6 bases sitting between them. The CDR3 totals 15 residues. CDR1 is SGHAT, CDR2 FQNNGV, per germline. The DNA of the CDR3 is TGTGCCAGCAGCTTAGAAGAGGACTCCTACAATGAGCAGTTCTTC. It encodes CASSLEEDSYNEQFF.